This entry features one T cell receptor beta chain sequence. Its antigen remains unidentified. Repertoires were generated with immunoSEQ multiplex PCR, while TCRdb's copy carries only in-frame clones and drops some. The sample lists approximately 33,000 clones; 60% to 85% were seen once. The sample comes from a study of a mutant IDH1 vaccine in newly diagnosed glioma. Trimming removed 4 bases from V and 8 bases from J, with 14 bases in between. Germline V gene sequence: CDR1 LNHDA, CDR2 SQIVND (reference sequence). The CDR3 runs 13 residues. As for time point: week 47, end of study. One vaccine dose held 300 ug of mutant IDH1 20-mer peptide and came with topical imiquimod.

Sequences were derived from PBMCs, sampled from a glioma patient whose treatment included an IDH1 peptide vaccine. The chain is built from TRBV19 and TRBJ1-2, with TRBD1 as a possible D gene (6 bases). The clonotype originates from a man aged 40-49 years with glioma. CDR3 residues: CASSKPPGEGYTF. In DNA form, the CDR3 reads TGTGCCAGTAGTAAGCCCCCAGGGGAAGGCTACACCTTC.